This T cell receptor beta chain was recovered during a study of OX40 agonist ivuxolimab in advanced cancers. In its sample, this clone was seen once. Its target is not known. TCRdb's table, derived via immunoSEQ multiplex PCR, lists solely in-frame clones and lacks some. The data show roughly 30,000 clones, with roughly nine tenths seen just once and more than 30% held by the top ten. Whole-study results and caveats: Expanded clones were, on average, more numerous in CD8+ T cells than in CD4+.

This CDR3 is 14 amino acids long. Germline V gives CDR1 MGHDK, CDR2 SYGVNS. Between the trimmed V and J ends, which lost 3 bases and 7 bases, there was a span of 12 bases. The TCR was taken from an adult with an advanced solid tumor such as melanoma, head and neck, liver or kidney cancer. This sequence joins TRBV25-1 and TRBJ1-4; D uncertain. The specimen comprised CD4+ or CD8+ T cells sorted from blood, sampled in a trial of the OX40 agonist ivuxolimab. The CDR3 protein is CASSEGSEVEKLFF. The CDR3 DNA reads TGTGCCAGCAGTGAGGGGTCGGAGGTTGAAAAACTGTTTTTT.